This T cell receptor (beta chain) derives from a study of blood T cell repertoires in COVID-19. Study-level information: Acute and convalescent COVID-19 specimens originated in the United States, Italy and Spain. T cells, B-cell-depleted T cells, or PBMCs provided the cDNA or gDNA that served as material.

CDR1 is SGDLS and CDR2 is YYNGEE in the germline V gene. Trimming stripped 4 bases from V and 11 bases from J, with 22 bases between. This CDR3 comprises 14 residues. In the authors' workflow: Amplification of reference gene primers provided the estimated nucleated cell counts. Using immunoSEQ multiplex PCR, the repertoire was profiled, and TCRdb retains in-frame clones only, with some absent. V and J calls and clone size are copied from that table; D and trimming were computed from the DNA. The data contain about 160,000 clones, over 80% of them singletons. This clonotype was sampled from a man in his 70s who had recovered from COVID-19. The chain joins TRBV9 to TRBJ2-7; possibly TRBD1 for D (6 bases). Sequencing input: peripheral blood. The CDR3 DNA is TGTGCCAGCAGCCCACAGGACAGCTTGGGGTTCGAGTACTTC. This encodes CASSPQDSLGFEYF.